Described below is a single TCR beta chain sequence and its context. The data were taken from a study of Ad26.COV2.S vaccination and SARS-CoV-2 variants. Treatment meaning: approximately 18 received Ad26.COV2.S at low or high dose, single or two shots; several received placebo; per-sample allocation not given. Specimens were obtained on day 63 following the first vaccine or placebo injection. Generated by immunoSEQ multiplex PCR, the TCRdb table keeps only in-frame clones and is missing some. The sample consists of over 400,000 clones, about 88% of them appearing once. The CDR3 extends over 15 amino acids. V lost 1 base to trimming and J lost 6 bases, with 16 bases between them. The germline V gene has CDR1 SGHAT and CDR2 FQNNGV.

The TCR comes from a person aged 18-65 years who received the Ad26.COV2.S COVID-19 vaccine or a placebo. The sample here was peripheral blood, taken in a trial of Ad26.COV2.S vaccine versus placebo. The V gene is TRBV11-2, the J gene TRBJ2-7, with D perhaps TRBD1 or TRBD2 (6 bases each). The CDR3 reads CASSLVRGVSREQYF. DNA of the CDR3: TGTGCCAGCAGCTTAGTTAGGGGGGTATCGCGCGAGCAGTACTTC.